This entry lists 22 T cell receptor beta chains sequenced from one sample in a study of T cell clusters in autoimmune cytopenias (dated 2019 in TCRdb). The instrument given in TCRdb is Illumina MiSeq. TRB rearrangements were amplified by multiplex PCR following a touch-down protocol, with the TRB-A and TRB-B primer pools mixed in one tube. TCRdb reprocessed the reads into one record per CDR3 protein sequence, lacking DNA. The table of this sample itemizes approximately 6,500 distinct CDR3 sequences. Jointly, the top ten make up 5.7% of the sample. For each sample, TRB amplification used 200 to 250 ng of peripheral blood genomic DNA, equal to roughly 38,000 genome equivalents. The data were also submitted as part of a second study, on T cell repertoires in aging, cancer and after chemotherapy.

Specimen: peripheral blood. Source of these receptors: a human donor in good health.

Frequency places this clonotype as medium-sized. V and J are TRBV6-6 and TRBJ1-3. The germline V gene has CDR1 MNHNY and CDR2 SVGAGI (reference sequence). The CDR3 totals 14 residues. The CDR3 region is CASSQTGGRNTIYF.

The chain employs TRBV6-1 and TRBJ1-6. CDR1 MNHNS and CDR2 SASEGT come from the germline V gene. The CDR3 is made up of 14 amino acids. CDR3 sequence: CASAHRNMDSPLHF.

This clonotype is called medium-sized based on its frequency. The chain carries TRBV30 and TRBJ2-1; the D call from TCRdb, TRBD1, cannot be confirmed without DNA. The length of the CDR3 is 12 residues. Germline-derived CDR1 and CDR2 are GTSNPN and SVGIG (reference sequence). The CDR3 is CALTPGEHEQFF.

This clonotype registers medium-sized by frequency. The V call is TRBV12-3 or TRBV12-4, the J call TRBJ2-1; checking the TCRdb D call of TRBD2 is not possible without DNA. The CDR3 is 13 residues long. The CDR3 sequence is CASSLGTSDEQFF.

The V call is TRBV25-1, the J call TRBJ2-3; checking the TCRdb D call of TRBD2 is not possible without DNA. The CDR3 loop spans 16 amino acids. From germline, CDR1 is MGHDK and CDR2 SYGVNS. The CDR3 reads CASSLRLAGGTDTQYF.

This rearrangement joins TRBV20-1 to TRBJ2-5; TCRdb returns TRBD1, unconfirmable since there is no DNA. This CDR3 region has 12 residues. The V gene's germline CDR1 is DFQATT and CDR2 SNEGSKA (reference sequence). The CDR3 loop reads CSGLEVAETQYF.

The chain has TRBV4-1 and TRBJ2-3; absent DNA, TCRdb's TRBD1 call cannot be checked. Germline-derived CDR1 and CDR2 are MGHRA and YSYEKL. CDR3 length equals 17 residues. This chain's CDR3 is CASSQAFPAGATDTQYF.

Considering frequency, this clonotype is medium-sized. The chain recombines TRBV19 with TRBJ2-3; the TRBD1 assignment by TCRdb is unverifiable without DNA. Germline V CDR1 and CDR2: LNHDA, SQIVND (reference sequence). This CDR3 comprises 14 residues. CDR3 loop: CASAQGAGADTQYF.

The chain recombines TRBV5-4 with TRBJ1-4; TCRdb lists TRBD1, though no DNA is available to test this call. CDR1 SGHNT and CDR2 YYREEE come from the germline V gene (reference sequence). CDR3 length: 19 amino acids. The CDR3 spells CASSQDALDTFATNEKLFF.

Judged by frequency, this clonotype is medium-sized. V and J are TRBV6-6 and TRBJ2-3; the TCRdb D gene call, TRBD1, has no DNA to confirm it. From germline, CDR1 is MNHNY and CDR2 SVGAGI (reference sequence). This CDR3 contains 16 residues. CDR3 sequence: CASSYSAGSDTDTQYF.

V and J are TRBV4-2 and TRBJ1-6; absent DNA, TCRdb's TRBD1 call cannot be checked. CDR1 LGHNA and CDR2 YNFKEQ come from the germline V gene. This CDR3 spans 16 amino acids. CDR3 residues: CASSQDRGSQGHTLHF.

The genes are TRBV27 and TRBJ1-2; TCRdb's assignment of TRBD1 cannot be checked, as there is no DNA. CDR3 length equals 16 residues. Germline lookup yields CDR1 MNHEY and CDR2 SMNVEV (reference sequence). The CDR3 is CASSLLGPHHNYGYTF.

The rearrangement joins TRBV5-1 to TRBJ1-5; TCRdb names TRBD1, which stays unverified in the absence of DNA. The length of the CDR3 is 15 residues. Germline lookup yields CDR1 SGHRS and CDR2 YFSETQ. CDR3 sequence: CASSGTGTGNQPQHF.

This clonotype registers medium-sized (0.01 to 0.1%) by frequency. This sequence joins TRBV18 and TRBJ1-4. Per the germline V gene, CDR1 is KGHSH and CDR2 is LQKENI. The CDR3 sequence is 15 residues long. The CDR3 loop reads CASSPPGSLNEKLFF.

This chain connects TRBV11-2 to TRBJ1-1; no DNA is available, so the TRBD1 call from TCRdb remains unchecked. There are 17 residues in the CDR3. CDR1 SGHAT and CDR2 FQNNGV come from the germline V gene. CDR3 loop: CASSLGPLGGAWTEAFF.

This clonotype shows up as medium-sized by frequency. This chain uses TRBV27 with TRBJ2-7; TCRdb outputs TRBD1, but without DNA this stays unchecked. Germline V gives CDR1 MNHEY, CDR2 SMNVEV (reference sequence). This CDR3 spans 14 amino acids. The CDR3 loop reads CASSPKGTPPEQYF.

The chain couples TRBV7-2 to TRBJ1-3. The germline CDR1 and CDR2 sequences are SGHTA and FQGNSA. The CDR3 loop spans 17 amino acids. The CDR3 sequence is CASSTKAGPGSGNTIYF.

The chain joins TRBV20-1 to TRBJ1-2; with no DNA, the TCRdb D assignment of TRBD1 cannot be verified. Germline V gives CDR1 DFQATT, CDR2 SNEGSKA (reference sequence). The CDR3 runs to 13 residues. The CDR3: CSALQGVGYGYTF.

This clonotype is classed as medium-sized by frequency. This rearrangement joins TRBV19 to TRBJ2-7. The CDR3 runs 14 residues. Germline CDR1 reads LNHDA; CDR2 reads SQIVND (reference sequence). The CDR3 sequence: CASSLTGDAYEQYF.

The chain combines TRBV12-3 or TRBV12-4 with TRBJ2-5; there is no DNA to check the TCRdb D call of TRBD1. The CDR3 is 15 residues long. The CDR3 sequence: CASSAGGFREETQYF.

This clonotype shows up as medium-sized by frequency. The rearrangement uses TRBV29-1 and TRBJ2-3; the D call of TRBD1 rests on TCRdb alone, since no DNA is present to check it. CDR1 and CDR2 from the germline V gene are SQVTM and ANQGSEA. The CDR3 spans 14 residues. CDR3 in amino acids: CSARTGMSTDTQYF.

The chain uses TRBV7-2 and TRBJ1-5. The CDR3 sequence is 15 residues long. Germline CDR1 SGHTA, CDR2 FQGNSA. The CDR3 spells CASSLARGLAQPQHF.